The source of this TCR beta chain is a study of cytomegalovirus exposure and HLA in healthy donors. General study results and limits: Another analysis was done later, and it associated roughly 15,000 TCR beta sequences with HLA alleles at 0.05 false discovery rate.

The PCR used 60 Vbeta and 13 Jbeta primers. Repertoires were generated with immunoSEQ multiplex PCR, while TCRdb's copy carries only in-frame clones and drops some. Found here are under 200,000 clones, around nine tenths of them singletons; the top ten hold around 0.31%. The CDR3 consists of 12 residues. Trimming took 3 bases from V and 5 from J, leaving 7 bases between them. Germline V gives CDR1 SNHLY, CDR2 FYNNEI. Notes on this clone: Its cognate antigen is unknown.

The V call is TRBV2, the J call TRBJ2-5; no firm D call. Material: PBMCs. This receptor was obtained from a woman aged 25 to 39 in good health and CMV-seronegative. The CDR3 reads CASSDARETQYF. The CDR3 DNA reads as TGTGCCAGCAGTGATGCCCGGGAGACCCAGTACTTC. The full variable domain, its missing parts supplied by reference TRBV2 and TRBJ2-5, is EPEVTQTPSHQVTQMGQEVILRCVPISNHLYFYWYRQILGQKVEFLVSFYNNEISEKSEIFDDQFSVERPDGSNFTLKIRSTKLEDSAMYFCASSDARETQYFGPGTRLLVL.